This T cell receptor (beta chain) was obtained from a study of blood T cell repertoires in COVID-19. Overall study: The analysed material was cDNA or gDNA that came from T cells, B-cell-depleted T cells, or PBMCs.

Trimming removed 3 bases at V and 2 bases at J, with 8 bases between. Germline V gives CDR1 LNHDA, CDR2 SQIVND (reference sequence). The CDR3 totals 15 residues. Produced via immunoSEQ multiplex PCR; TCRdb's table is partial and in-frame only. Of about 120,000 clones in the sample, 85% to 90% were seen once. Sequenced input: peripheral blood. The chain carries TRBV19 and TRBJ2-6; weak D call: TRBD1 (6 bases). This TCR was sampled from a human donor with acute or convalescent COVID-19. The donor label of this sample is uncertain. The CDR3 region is CASSMGAAGANVLTF. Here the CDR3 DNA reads TGTGCCAGTAGTATGGGGGCGGCTGGGGCCAACGTCCTGACTTTC.